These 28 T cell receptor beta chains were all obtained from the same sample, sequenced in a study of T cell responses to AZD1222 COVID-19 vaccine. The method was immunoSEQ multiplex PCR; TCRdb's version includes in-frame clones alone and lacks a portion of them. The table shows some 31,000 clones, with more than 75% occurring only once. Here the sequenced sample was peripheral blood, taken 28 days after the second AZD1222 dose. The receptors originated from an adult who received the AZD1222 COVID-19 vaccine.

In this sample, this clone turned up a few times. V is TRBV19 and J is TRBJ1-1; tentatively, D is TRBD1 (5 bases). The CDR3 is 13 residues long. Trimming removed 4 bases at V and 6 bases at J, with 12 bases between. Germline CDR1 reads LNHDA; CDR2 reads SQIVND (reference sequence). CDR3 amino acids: CASSKQTGAEAFF. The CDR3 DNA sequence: TGTGCCAGTAGTAAACAGACGGGGGCTGAAGCTTTCTTT.

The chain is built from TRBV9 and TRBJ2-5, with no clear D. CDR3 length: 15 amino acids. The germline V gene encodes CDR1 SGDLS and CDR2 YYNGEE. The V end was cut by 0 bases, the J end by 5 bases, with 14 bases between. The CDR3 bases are TGTGCCAGCAGCGTAGCGCCCAGCGACGGGGAGACCCAGTACTTC. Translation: CASSVAPSDGETQYF.

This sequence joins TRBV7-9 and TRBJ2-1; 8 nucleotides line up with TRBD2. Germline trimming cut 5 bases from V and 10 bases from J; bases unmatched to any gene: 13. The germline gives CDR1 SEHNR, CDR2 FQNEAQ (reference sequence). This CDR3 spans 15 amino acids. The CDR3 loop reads CASSTYRGGRREQFF. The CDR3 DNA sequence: TGTGCCAGCAGCACCTACCGGGGGGGGCGAAGGGAGCAGTTCTTC.

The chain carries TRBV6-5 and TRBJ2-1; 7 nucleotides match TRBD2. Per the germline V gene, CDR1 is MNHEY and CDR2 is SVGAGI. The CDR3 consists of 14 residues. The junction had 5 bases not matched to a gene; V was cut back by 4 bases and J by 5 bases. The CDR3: CASSWTSPDNEQFF. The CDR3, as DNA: TGTGCCAGCAGTTGGACTAGTCCCGACAATGAGCAGTTCTTC.

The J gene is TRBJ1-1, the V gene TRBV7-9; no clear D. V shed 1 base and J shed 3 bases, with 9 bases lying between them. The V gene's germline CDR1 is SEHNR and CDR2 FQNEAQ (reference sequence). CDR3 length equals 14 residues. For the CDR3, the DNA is TGTGCCAGCAGCTTAGGGGTTCTTGACACTGAAGCTTTCTTT. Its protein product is CASSLGVLDTEAFF.

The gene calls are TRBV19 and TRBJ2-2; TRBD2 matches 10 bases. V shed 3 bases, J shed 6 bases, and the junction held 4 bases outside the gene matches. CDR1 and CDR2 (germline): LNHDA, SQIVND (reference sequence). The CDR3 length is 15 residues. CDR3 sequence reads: CASSIQRGGAGELFF. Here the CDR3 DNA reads TGTGCCAGTAGTATCCAGCGGGGGGGCGCCGGGGAGCTGTTTTTT.

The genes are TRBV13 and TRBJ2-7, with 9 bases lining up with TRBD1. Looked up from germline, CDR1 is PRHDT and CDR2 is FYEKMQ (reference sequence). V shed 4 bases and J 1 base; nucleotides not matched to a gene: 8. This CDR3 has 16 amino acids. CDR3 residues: CASSSPLGTGSYEQYF. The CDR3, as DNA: TGTGCCAGCAGCTCTCCCTTGGGGACAGGGTCCTACGAGCAGTACTTC.

CDR3 sequence: CASSTRDSMNEKLFF. CDR3 in DNA: TGTGCCAGCTCTACTCGGGACAGCATGAATGAAAAACTGTTTTTT. The V gene is TRBV18, the J gene TRBJ1-4; 7 nucleotides match TRBD1. Germline V CDR1 and CDR2: KGHSH, LQKENI. This CDR3 contains 15 residues. J lost 5 bases, V lost 6 bases, and 9 bases had no gene match.

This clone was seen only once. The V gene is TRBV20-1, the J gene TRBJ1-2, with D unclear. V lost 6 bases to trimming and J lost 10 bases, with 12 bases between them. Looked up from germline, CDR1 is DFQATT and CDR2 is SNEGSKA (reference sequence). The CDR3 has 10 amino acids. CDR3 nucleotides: TGCAGTGCCAAGACGCAGCTCTACACCTTC. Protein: CSAKTQLYTF.

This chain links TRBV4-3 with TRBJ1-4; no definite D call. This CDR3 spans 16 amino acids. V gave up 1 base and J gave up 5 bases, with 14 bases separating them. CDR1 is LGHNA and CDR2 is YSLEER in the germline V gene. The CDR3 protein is CASSQGAQPLNEKLFF. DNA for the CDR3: TGCGCCAGCAGCCAAGGCGCACAACCCCTAAATGAAAAACTGTTTTTT.

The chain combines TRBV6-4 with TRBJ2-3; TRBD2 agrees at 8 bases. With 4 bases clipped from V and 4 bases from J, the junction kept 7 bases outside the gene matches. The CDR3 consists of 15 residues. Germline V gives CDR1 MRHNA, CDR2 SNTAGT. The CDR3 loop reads CASSGGGRLSDTQYF. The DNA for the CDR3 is TGTGCCAGCAGTGGCGGGGGGCGGTTGTCAGATACGCAGTATTTT.

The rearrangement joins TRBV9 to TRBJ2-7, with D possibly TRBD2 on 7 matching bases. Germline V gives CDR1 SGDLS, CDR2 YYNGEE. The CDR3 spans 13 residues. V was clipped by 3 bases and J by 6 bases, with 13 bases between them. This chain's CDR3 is CASSAGGGSEQYF. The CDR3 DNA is TGTGCCAGCAGCGCGGGGGGCGGGAGCGAGCAGTACTTC.

CDR3: CASSYLDSPLHF. The CDR3 nucleotides are TGTGCCAGCAGCTACTTGGATTCACCCCTCCACTTT. The genes are TRBV12-3 or TRBV12-4 and TRBJ1-6; D gene unclear. The V end was cut by 6 bases, the J end by 8 bases, with 8 bases between. This CDR3 contains 12 residues.

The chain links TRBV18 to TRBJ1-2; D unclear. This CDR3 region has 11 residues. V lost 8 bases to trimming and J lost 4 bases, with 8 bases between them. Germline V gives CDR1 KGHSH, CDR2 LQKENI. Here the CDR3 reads CASTSTYGYTF. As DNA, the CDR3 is TGTGCCAGCACCTCGACCTATGGCTACACCTTC. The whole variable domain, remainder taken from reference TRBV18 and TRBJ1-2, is NAGVMQNPRHLVRRRGQEARLRCSPMKGHSHVYWYRQLPEEGLKFMVYLQKENIIDESGMPKERFSAEFPKEGPSILRIQQVVRGDSAAYFCASTSTYGYTFGSGTRLTVV.

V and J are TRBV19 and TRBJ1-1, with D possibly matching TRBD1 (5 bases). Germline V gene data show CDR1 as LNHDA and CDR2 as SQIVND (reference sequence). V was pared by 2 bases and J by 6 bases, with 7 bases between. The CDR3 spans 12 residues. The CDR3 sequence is CASSIRGAEAFF. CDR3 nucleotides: TGTGCCAGTAGTATACGGGGGGCTGAAGCTTTCTTT. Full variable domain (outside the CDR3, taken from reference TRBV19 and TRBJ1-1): DGGITQSPKYLFRKEGQNVTLSCEQNLNHDAMYWYRQDPGQGLRLIYYSQIVNDFQKGDIAEGYSVSREKKESFPLTVTSAQKNPTAFYLCASSIRGAEAFFGQGTRLTVV.

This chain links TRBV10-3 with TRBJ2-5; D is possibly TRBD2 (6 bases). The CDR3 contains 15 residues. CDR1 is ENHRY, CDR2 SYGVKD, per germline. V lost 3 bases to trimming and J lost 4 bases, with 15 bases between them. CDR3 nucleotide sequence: TGTGCCATCAGTGATTCCGGGGGAGGTGGAGAGACCCAGTACTTC. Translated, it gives CAISDSGGGGETQYF.

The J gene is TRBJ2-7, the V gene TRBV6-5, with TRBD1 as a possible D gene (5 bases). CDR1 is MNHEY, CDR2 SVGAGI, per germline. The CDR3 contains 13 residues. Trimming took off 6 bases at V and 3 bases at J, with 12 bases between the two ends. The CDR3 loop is CASSPDILYEQYF. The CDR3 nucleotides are TGTGCCAGCAGCCCGGACATACTCTACGAGCAGTACTTC.

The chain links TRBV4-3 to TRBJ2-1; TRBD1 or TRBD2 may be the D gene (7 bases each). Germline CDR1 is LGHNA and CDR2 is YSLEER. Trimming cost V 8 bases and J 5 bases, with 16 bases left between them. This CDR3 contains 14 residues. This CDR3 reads CASLGRGLNNEQFF. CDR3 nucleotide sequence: TGCGCCAGCCTGGGGAGGGGGCTAAACAATGAGCAGTTCTTC.

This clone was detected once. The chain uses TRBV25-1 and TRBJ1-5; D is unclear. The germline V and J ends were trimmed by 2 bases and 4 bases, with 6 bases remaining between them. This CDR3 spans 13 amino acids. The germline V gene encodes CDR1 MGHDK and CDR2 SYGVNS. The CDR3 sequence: CASSETDNQPQHF. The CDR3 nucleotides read TGTGCCAGCAGTGAAACAGATAATCAGCCCCAGCATTTT.

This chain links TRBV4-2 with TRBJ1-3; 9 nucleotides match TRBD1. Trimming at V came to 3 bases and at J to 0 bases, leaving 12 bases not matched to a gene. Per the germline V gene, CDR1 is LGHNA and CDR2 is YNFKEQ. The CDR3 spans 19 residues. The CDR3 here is CASSHPGVGQGSSGNTIYF. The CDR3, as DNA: TGTGCCAGCAGCCACCCCGGAGTCGGACAGGGGAGCTCTGGAAACACCATATATTTT.

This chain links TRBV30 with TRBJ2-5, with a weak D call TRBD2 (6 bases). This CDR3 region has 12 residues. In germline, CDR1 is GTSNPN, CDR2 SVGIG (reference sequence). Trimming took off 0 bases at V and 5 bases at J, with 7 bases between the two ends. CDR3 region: CAWSVGGETQYF. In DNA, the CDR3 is TGTGCCTGGAGTGTCGGGGGTGAGACCCAGTACTTC.

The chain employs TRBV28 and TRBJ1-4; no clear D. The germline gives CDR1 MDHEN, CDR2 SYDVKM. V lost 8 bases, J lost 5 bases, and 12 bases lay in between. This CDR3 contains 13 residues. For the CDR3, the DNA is TGTGCCAGCGGAAAGCGAAGGAATGAAAAACTGTTTTTT. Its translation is CASGKRRNEKLFF. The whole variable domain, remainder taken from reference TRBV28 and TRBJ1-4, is DVKVTQSSRYLVKRTGEKVFLECVQDMDHENMFWYRQDPGLGLRLIYFSYDVKMKEKGDIPEGYSVSREKKERFSLILESASTNQTSMYLCASGKRRNEKLFFGSGTQLSVL.

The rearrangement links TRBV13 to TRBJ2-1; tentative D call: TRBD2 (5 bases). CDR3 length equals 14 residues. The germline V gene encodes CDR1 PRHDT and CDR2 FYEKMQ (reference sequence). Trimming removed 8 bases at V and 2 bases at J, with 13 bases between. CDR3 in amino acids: CASLQAATYNEQFF. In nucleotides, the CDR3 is TGTGCCAGCTTACAAGCGGCTACCTACAATGAGCAGTTCTTC.

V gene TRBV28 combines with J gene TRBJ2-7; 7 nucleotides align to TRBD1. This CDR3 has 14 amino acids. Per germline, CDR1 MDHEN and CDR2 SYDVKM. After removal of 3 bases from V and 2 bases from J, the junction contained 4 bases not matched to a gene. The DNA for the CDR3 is TGTGCCAGCAGTTTGGGGACAGCCACCTACGAGCAGTACTTC. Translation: CASSLGTATYEQYF.

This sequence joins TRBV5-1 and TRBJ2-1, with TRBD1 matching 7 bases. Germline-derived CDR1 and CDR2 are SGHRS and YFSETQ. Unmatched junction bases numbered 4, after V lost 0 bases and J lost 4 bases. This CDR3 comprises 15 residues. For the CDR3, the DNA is TGCGCCAGCAGCTTGGGACAGGGTTATTACAATGAGCAGTTCTTC. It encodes CASSLGQGYYNEQFF.

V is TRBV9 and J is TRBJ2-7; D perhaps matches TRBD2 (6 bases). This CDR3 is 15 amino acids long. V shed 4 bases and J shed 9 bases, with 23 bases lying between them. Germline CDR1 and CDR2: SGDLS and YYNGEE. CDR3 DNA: TGTGCCAGCAGCTCCCGATCGGGAGCGGGTGAGTGGCAGTACTTC. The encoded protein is CASSSRSGAGEWQYF.

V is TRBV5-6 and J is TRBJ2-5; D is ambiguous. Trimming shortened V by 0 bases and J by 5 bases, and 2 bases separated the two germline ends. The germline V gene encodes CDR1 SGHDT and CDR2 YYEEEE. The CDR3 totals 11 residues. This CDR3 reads CASSLVETQYF. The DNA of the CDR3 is TGTGCCAGCAGCTTGGTGGAGACCCAGTACTTC.

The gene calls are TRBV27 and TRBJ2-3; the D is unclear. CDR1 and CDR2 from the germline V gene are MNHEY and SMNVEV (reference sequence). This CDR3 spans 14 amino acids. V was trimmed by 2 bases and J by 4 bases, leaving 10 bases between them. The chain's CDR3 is CASSLSFRADTQYF. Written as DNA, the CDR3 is TGTGCCAGCAGTTTAAGTTTTAGGGCAGATACGCAGTATTTT.